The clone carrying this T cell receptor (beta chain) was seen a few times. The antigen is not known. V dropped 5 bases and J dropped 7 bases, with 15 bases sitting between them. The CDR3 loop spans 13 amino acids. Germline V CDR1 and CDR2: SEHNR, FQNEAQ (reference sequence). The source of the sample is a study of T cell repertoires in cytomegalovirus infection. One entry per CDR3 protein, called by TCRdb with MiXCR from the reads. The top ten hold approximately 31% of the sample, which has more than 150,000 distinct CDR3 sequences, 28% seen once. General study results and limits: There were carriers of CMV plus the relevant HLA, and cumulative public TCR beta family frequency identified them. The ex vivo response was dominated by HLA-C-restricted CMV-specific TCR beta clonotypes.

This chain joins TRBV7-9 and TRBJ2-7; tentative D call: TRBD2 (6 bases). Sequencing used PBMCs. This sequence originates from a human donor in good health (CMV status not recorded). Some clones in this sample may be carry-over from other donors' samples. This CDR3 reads CASSAIHGGEQYF. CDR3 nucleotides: TGTGCCAGCAGCGCGATCCACGGGGGTGAGCAGTACTTC.